This is a list of T cell receptor beta chains from one sample in a study of T cells in Graves' hyperthyroidism and ophthalmopathy. One entry per CDR3 protein results from TCRdb running MiXCR on the multiplex PCR reads. The data show roughly 580,000 distinct CDR3 sequences, around 46% seen once. Sequencing was carried out using peripheral blood or thyroid tissue (not recorded which). These receptors were taken from a woman aged 18-29 years with Graves' hyperthyroidism. Each CDR3 is given with its conserved first and last residue. Each record gives: clone size, J gene, V gene, D gene, CDR3 protein, CDR3 DNA. D genes are given only for firm matches. The size field is filled for only some rows; it gives once, few, many or a size class.

>many|TRBJ2-7|TRBV25-1|TRBD1
CASSEEGTGGASYEQYF
TGTGCCAGCAGTGAAGAGGGGACAGGGGGAGCCTCCTACGAGCAGTACTTC
>NA|TRBJ1-4|TRBV29-1|NA
CSLVAGATNEKLFF
TGCAGCTTAGTGGCGGGAGCAACTAATGAAAAACTGTTTTTT
>many|TRBJ1-1|TRBV14|NA
CASARNTEAFF
TGTGCCAGCGCAAGGAACACTGAAGCTTTCTTT
>NA|TRBJ2-5|TRBV29-1|TRBD1
CSLPGQGRETQYF
TGCAGCTTGCCCGGACAGGGACGAGAGACCCAGTACTTC
>few|TRBJ1-1|TRBV14|NA
CASSQDLKGDAFF
TGTGCCAGCAGCCAAGATTTAAAGGGGGATGCTTTCTTT
>many|TRBJ1-2|TRBV2|NA
CASRTGDGYTF
TGTGCCAGCAGGACCGGTGACGGCTACACCTTC
>once|TRBJ2-2|TRBV24-1|TRBD2
CATSGPGLAVNTGELFF
TGTGCCACCAGTGGCCCGGGACTAGCGGTGAACACCGGGGAGCTGTTTTTT
>NA|TRBJ1-6|TRBV7-2|NA
CASSRTSGTSNSPLHF
TGTGCCAGCAGCAGGACTAGCGGGACGAGTAATTCACCCCTCCACTTT
>many|TRBJ1-5|TRBV29-1|NA
CSVCSDSNQPQHF
TGCAGCGTTTGCTCCGATAGCAATCAGCCCCAGCATTTT
>NA|TRBJ2-7|TRBV29-1|TRBD1
CSGGAASWTGGTYEQYF
TGCAGCGGTGGCGCCGCGAGTTGGACAGGGGGTACCTACGAGCAGTACTTC
>NA|TRBJ1-5|TRBV16|NA
CASSHGLGFPQPQHF
TGTGCCAGCAGCCACGGGTTAGGCTTTCCCCAGCCCCAGCATTTT
>NA|TRBJ2-2|TRBV7-2|TRBD1
CASMLQGGLFF
TGTGCCAGCATGCTACAGGGGGGGCTGTTTTTT
>few|TRBJ1-2|TRBV2|NA
CASSPGPYGYTF
TGTGCCAGCAGCCCGGGCCCCTATGGCTACACCTTC
>NA|TRBJ1-6|TRBV29-1|TRBD1
CSAAGTDNSPLHF
TGCAGCGCAGCCGGGACAGATAATTCACCCCTCCACTTT
>few|TRBJ2-7|TRBV10-3|NA
CASSAYGAQSYEQYF
TGTGCCAGCAGTGCCTATGGGGCTCAGTCCTACGAGCAGTACTTC
>NA|TRBJ2-3|TRBV19|TRBD2
CASSISGSTDTQYF
TGTGCCAGTAGTATTAGCGGGAGTACAGATACGCAGTATTTT
>NA|TRBJ1-2|TRBV25-1|TRBD1
CASSVGTGGYTF
TGTGCCAGCTCAGTTGGGACAGGGGGCTACACCTTC
>NA|TRBJ2-5|TRBV24-1|NA
CATSDQSGQETQYF
TGTGCCACCAGTGATCAATCAGGGCAAGAGACCCAGTACTTC
>NA|TRBJ1-5|TRBV24-1|NA
CATSDPGHGNQPQHF
TGTGCCACCAGTGACCCAGGGCATGGCAATCAGCCCCAGCATTTT
>few|TRBJ1-1|TRBV20-1|NA
CSAGAGNTEAFF
TGCAGTGCTGGGGCAGGGAACACTGAAGCTTTCTTT
>NA|TRBJ2-7|TRBV29-1|TRBD1
CSVPGTGADEQYF
TGCAGCGTTCCCGGGACAGGTGCGGACGAGCAGTACTTC
>NA|TRBJ2-7|TRBV15|NA
CASTVSFSYEQYF
TGTGCCAGCACTGTAAGCTTCTCCTACGAGCAGTACTTC
>NA|TRBJ2-7|TRBV6-5|TRBD1
CASSTRQGYYEQYF
TGTGCCAGCAGCACCCGACAGGGGTACTACGAGCAGTACTTC
>few|TRBJ1-5|TRBV4-1|NA
CASSQGFEPQHF
TGCGCCAGCAGCCAAGGGTTCGAGCCCCAGCATTTT
>many|TRBJ2-5|TRBV5-4|TRBD1
CASSHRDRAETQYF
TGTGCCAGCAGCCACCGGGACAGGGCAGAGACCCAGTACTTC
>few|TRBJ1-2|TRBV7-6|NA
CASSPPEDYGYTF
TGTGCCAGCAGCCCTCCGGAGGACTATGGCTACACCTTC
>few|TRBJ2-2|TRBV15|NA
CATSRVFERVTGELFF
TGTGCCACCAGCAGAGTTTTTGAGCGGGTCACCGGGGAGCTGTTTTTT
>NA|TRBJ2-7|TRBV6-1|TRBD1
CASSEGDRGFYEQYF
TGTGCCAGCAGTGAAGGGGACAGGGGGTTCTACGAGCAGTACTTC
>few|TRBJ1-6|TRBV2|NA
CASSFQGGRDVTLHF
TGTGCCAGCAGTTTTCAAGGGGGACGAGACGTGACCCTCCACTTT
>NA|TRBJ2-2|TRBV2|TRBD1
CASSSGEDRAGKTGELFF
TGTGCCAGCAGTTCCGGGGAGGACAGGGCCGGTAAAACCGGGGAGCTGTTTTTT
>NA|TRBJ2-5|TRBV7-3|TRBD1
CASSLDRGQRETQYF
TGTGCCAGCAGCTTAGACAGGGGGCAACGGGAGACCCAGTACTTC
>NA|TRBJ1-2|TRBV2|TRBD1
CASRDRARGYTF
TGTGCCAGCCGGGACAGGGCTAGAGGCTACACCTTC
>few|TRBJ2-5|TRBV20-1|NA
CSARDQGPGETQYF
TGCAGTGCTAGAGATCAGGGTCCGGGAGAGACCCAGTACTTC
>many|TRBJ1-5|TRBV10-3|TRBD1
CAIGDTGVNQPQHF
TGTGCCATCGGGGACACAGGGGTCAATCAGCCCCAGCATTTT
>NA|TRBJ1-1|TRBV15|NA
CATSSGTTSGSEAFF
TGTGCCACCAGCAGCGGGACGACATCTGGCTCTGAAGCTTTCTTT
>few|TRBJ2-7|TRBV14|NA
CASSQDWVAYEQYF
TGTGCCAGCAGCCAAGATTGGGTAGCCTACGAGCAGTACTTC
>NA|TRBJ1-1|TRBV10-3|TRBD1
CASRGQVSNTEAFF
TGTGCCAGCAGGGGACAGGTTTCGAACACTGAAGCTTTCTTT